Listed below are T cell receptor beta chains from one sample, sequenced in a study of control samples from healthy donors and cancer patients. TCRdb's table, derived via immunoSEQ multiplex PCR, lists solely in-frame clones and lacks some. The sample holds 70,000 to 80,000 clones; roughly 90% are singletons and the top ten take 1.5% to 2%. Material: PBMCs. The receptors derive from a woman aged 55 to 70 with head and neck cancer. The CDR3 runs from the conserved cysteine through the conserved F or W. Rows may omit the clone size; those that give it use once, few, many or a size class.

v_call: TRBV5-1; cdr3_length: 16; clone_size: once; cdr3_aa: CASSYGTSGSMVEQYF
v_call: TRBV11-2; cdr3_length: 15; clone_size: NA; cdr3_aa: CASSPIRRSNYGYTF
v_call: TRBV9; cdr3_length: 17; clone_size: NA; cdr3_aa: CASSVAPGLGNTGELFF
v_call: TRBV28; cdr3_length: 12; clone_size: NA; cdr3_aa: CAGGASTDTQYF
v_call: TRBV14; cdr3_length: 15; clone_size: NA; cdr3_aa: CASSQGGLAGEKQFF
v_call: TRBV6-4; cdr3_length: 17; clone_size: NA; cdr3_aa: CASSDSGGPSSYNEQFF
v_call: TRBV12-5; cdr3_length: 17; clone_size: NA; cdr3_aa: CASGLPGSPGGADTQYF
v_call: TRBV6-5; cdr3_length: 15; clone_size: NA; cdr3_aa: CASSNERQGGYTQYF
v_call: TRBV28; cdr3_length: 14; clone_size: NA; cdr3_aa: CASSRLGTNEKLFF
v_call: TRBV5-6; cdr3_length: 18; clone_size: NA; cdr3_aa: CASSSGTGARDSNQPQHF
v_call: TRBV19; cdr3_length: 13; clone_size: NA; cdr3_aa: CASSAGREETQYF
v_call: TRBV28; cdr3_length: 14; clone_size: once; cdr3_aa: CASSPGGQGDTQYF
v_call: TRBV7-2; cdr3_length: 16; clone_size: NA; cdr3_aa: CASSLGVLLVGSEQYF
v_call: TRBV5-1; cdr3_length: 17; clone_size: few; cdr3_aa: CASGGGRVYFAKNIQYF
v_call: TRBV6-5; cdr3_length: 14; clone_size: once; cdr3_aa: CASRGTGSGNTIYF
v_call: TRBV4-1; cdr3_length: 14; clone_size: NA; cdr3_aa: CASSYEQGNYGYTF
v_call: TRBV3-1/TRBV3-2; cdr3_length: 16; clone_size: NA; cdr3_aa: CASSFRTSQNTGELFF
v_call: TRBV4-3; cdr3_length: 14; clone_size: NA; cdr3_aa: CASSHGSNTDTQYF
v_call: TRBV7-2; cdr3_length: 16; clone_size: NA; cdr3_aa: CASSSGLSPLQETQYF
v_call: TRBV29-1; cdr3_length: 13; clone_size: NA; cdr3_aa: CSVTRTGAEKLFF
v_call: TRBV6-5; cdr3_length: 15; clone_size: NA; cdr3_aa: CASSKLGTSVYEQYF
v_call: TRBV28; cdr3_length: 16; clone_size: NA; cdr3_aa: CASSFTGFSGANVLTF
v_call: TRBV28; cdr3_length: 15; clone_size: NA; cdr3_aa: CASSFRDRLPGPLHF
v_call: TRBV11-3; cdr3_length: 18; clone_size: NA; cdr3_aa: CASSLGIRDREITGELFF
v_call: TRBV2; cdr3_length: 16; clone_size: NA; cdr3_aa: CASSEVGRAGANVLTF
v_call: TRBV27; cdr3_length: 15; clone_size: once; cdr3_aa: CASSLSTGGTDTQYF
v_call: TRBV18; cdr3_length: 14; clone_size: NA; cdr3_aa: CASSPQPYRETQYF
v_call: TRBV4-2; cdr3_length: 14; clone_size: NA; cdr3_aa: CASSQERNTGELFF
v_call: TRBV7-3; cdr3_length: 16; clone_size: once; cdr3_aa: CASSRSGGGSYNEQFF
v_call: TRBV5-4; cdr3_length: 16; clone_size: NA; cdr3_aa: CASSLGGLADYNEQFF
v_call: TRBV7-3; cdr3_length: 16; clone_size: NA; cdr3_aa: CASSPRDSGSRNEQFF
v_call: TRBV19; cdr3_length: 15; clone_size: NA; cdr3_aa: CASSIEDRPYNEQFF
v_call: TRBV29-1; cdr3_length: 14; clone_size: NA; cdr3_aa: CSVARQSSYNEQFF
v_call: TRBV5-1; cdr3_length: 15; clone_size: NA; cdr3_aa: CASSLVQGPYNEQFF
v_call: TRBV7-2; cdr3_length: 14; clone_size: NA; cdr3_aa: CASSPGPTNQPQHF
v_call: TRBV24-1; cdr3_length: 17; clone_size: NA; cdr3_aa: CATSEPGTSGRASEQFF
v_call: TRBV19; cdr3_length: 16; clone_size: NA; cdr3_aa: CASSISQGARNSPLHF
v_call: TRBV5-1; cdr3_length: 18; clone_size: NA; cdr3_aa: CASSRGLAGAPIEDTQYF
v_call: TRBV7-9; cdr3_length: 15; clone_size: NA; cdr3_aa: CASSSSGIWAGELFF
v_call: TRBV7-2; cdr3_length: 16; clone_size: NA; cdr3_aa: CASSSSPGQTNEKLFF
v_call: TRBV5-6; cdr3_length: 14; clone_size: NA; cdr3_aa: CASSRGTGGAEAFF
v_call: TRBV28; cdr3_length: 15; clone_size: NA; cdr3_aa: CASSLPSNFYYGYTF
v_call: TRBV11-2; cdr3_length: 14; clone_size: NA; cdr3_aa: CASSQIPGANVLTF
v_call: TRBV28; cdr3_length: 14; clone_size: once; cdr3_aa: CATSRKQGNSPLHF
v_call: TRBV5-1; cdr3_length: 17; clone_size: NA; cdr3_aa: CASSLVSGRAGGNEQFF
v_call: TRBV6-6; cdr3_length: 15; clone_size: once; cdr3_aa: CASSSGLLAKNIQYF
v_call: TRBV6-1; cdr3_length: 18; clone_size: NA; cdr3_aa: CASSELVIAGGYSYEQYF